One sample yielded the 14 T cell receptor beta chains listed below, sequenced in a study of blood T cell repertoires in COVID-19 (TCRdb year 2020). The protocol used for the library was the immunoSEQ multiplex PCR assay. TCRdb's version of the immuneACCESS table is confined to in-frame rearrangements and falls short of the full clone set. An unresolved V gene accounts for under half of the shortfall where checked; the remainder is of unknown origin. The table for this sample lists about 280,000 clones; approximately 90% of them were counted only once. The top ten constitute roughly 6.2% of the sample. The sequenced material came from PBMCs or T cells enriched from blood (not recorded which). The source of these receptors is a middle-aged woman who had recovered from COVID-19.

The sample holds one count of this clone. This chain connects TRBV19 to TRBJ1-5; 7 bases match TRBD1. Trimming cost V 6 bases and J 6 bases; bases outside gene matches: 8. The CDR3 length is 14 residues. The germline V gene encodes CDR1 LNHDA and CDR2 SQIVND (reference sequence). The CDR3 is CASSSRQGGQPQHF. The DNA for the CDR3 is TGTGCCAGTAGCTCCAGGCAGGGGGGTCAGCCCCAGCATTTT.

The CDR3 region is CASSDRGGNQPQHF. CDR3 nucleotide sequence: TGTGCCAGCAGCGACAGGGGTGGCAATCAGCCCCAGCATTTT. V usage is TRBV3-1 (or the pseudogene TRBV3-2) and J usage is TRBJ1-5; 8 bases align to TRBD1. CDR1 LGHDT and CDR2 YNNKEL come from the germline V gene (reference sequence). J was trimmed by 2 bases and V by 5 bases; bases with no gene match: 2. The CDR3 runs to 14 residues.

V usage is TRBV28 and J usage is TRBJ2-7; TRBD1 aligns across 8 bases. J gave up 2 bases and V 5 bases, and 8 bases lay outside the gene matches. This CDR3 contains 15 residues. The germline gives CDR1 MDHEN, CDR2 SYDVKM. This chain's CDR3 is CASSHSGGLPYEQYF. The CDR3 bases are TGTGCCAGCAGTCACTCAGGGGGCCTGCCCTACGAGCAGTACTTC.

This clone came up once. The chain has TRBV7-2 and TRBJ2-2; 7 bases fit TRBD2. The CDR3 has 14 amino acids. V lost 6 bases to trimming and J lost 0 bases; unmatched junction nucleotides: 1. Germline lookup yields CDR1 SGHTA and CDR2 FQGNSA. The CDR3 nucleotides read TGTGCCAGCAGGGCGGGAGCGAACACCGGGGAGCTGTTTTTT. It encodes CASRAGANTGELFF.

The CDR3 bases are TGTGCCAGCAGCACAGGACTAGCGAGGGCAGAGACCCAGTACTTC. Translating gives CASSTGLARAETQYF. The chain is built from TRBV5-5 and TRBJ2-5, with 9 bases that match TRBD2. With 4 bases clipped from V and 4 bases from J, the junction kept 8 bases outside the gene matches. The CDR3 spans 15 residues. Germline V CDR1 and CDR2: SGHKS, YYEKEE (reference sequence).

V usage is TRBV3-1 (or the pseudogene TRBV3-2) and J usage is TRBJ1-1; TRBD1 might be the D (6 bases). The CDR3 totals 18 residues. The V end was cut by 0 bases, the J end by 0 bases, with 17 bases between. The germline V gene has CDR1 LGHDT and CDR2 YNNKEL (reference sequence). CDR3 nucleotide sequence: TGTGCCAGCAGCCAAGACGCCTTCTCGGGGGGCATGAACACTGAAGCTTTCTTT. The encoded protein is CASSQDAFSGGMNTEAFF.

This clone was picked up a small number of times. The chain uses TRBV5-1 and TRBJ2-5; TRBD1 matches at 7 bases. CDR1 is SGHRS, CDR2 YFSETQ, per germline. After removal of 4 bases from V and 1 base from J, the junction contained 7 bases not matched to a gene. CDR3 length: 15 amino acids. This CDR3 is CASSTGQYPQETQYF. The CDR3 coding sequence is TGCGCCAGCAGCACGGGACAGTATCCCCAAGAGACCCAGTACTTC.

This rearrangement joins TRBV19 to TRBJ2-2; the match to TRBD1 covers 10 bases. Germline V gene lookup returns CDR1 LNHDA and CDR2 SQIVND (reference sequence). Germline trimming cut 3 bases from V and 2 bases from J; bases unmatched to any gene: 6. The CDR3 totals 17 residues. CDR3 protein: CASSILWTGGNTGELFF. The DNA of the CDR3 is TGTGCCAGTAGTATCCTCTGGACAGGGGGTAACACCGGGGAGCTGTTTTTT. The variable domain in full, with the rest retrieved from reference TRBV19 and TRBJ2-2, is DGGITQSPKYLFRKEGQNVTLSCEQNLNHDAMYWYRQDPGQGLRLIYYSQIVNDFQKGDIAEGYSVSREKKESFPLTVTSAQKNPTAFYLCASSILWTGGNTGELFFGEGSRLTVL.

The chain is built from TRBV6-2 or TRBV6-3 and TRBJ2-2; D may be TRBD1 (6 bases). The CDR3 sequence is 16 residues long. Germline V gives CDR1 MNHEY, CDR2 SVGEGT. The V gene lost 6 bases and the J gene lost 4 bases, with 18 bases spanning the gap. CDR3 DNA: TGTGCCAGCAGCCCTGCTTTGGGGGCCGGCACCGGGGAGCTGTTTTTT. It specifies CASSPALGAGTGELFF.

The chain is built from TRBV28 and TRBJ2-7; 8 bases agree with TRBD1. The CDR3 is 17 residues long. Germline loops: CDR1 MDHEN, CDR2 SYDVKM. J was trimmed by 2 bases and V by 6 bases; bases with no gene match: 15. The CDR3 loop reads CASRPETRQGPTYEQYF. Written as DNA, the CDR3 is TGTGCCAGCAGACCTGAAACTCGACAGGGGCCAACCTACGAGCAGTACTTC.

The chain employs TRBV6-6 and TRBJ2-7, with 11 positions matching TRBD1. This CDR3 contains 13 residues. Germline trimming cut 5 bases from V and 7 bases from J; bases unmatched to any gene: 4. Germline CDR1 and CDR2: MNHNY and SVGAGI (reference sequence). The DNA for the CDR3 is TGTGCCAGCAGTCCCCGGGACAGGGGGGAGCAGTACTTC. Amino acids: CASSPRDRGEQYF.

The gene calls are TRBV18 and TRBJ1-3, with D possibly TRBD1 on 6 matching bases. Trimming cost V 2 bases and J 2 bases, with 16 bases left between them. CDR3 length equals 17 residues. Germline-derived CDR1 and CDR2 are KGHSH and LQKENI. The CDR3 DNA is TGTGCCAGCTCACCAGCGCCTCTACAGGGAACTGGAAACACCATATATTTT. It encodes CASSPAPLQGTGNTIYF.

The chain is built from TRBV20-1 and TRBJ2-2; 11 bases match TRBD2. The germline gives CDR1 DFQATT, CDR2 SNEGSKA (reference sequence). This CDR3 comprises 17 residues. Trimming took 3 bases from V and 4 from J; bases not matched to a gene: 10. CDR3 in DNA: TGCAGTGCTAGTGGGCTAGCGGGAGGCCCGGGCACCGGGGAGCTGTTTTTT. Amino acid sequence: CSASGLAGGPGTGELFF.

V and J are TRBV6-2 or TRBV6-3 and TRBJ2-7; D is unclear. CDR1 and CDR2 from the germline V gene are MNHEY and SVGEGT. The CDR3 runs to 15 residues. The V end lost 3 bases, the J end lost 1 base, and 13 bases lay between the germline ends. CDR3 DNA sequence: TGTGCCAGCAGTTATCGTAGCCTGATTTCCTACGAGCAGTACTTC. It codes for CASSYRSLISYEQYF.